The entry below describes one T cell receptor (beta chain). This clone's antigen is unknown. Base qualities were left out, and no much larger clone turns up one base away. The library was produced with the immunoSEQ multiplex PCR assay. Turning to the authors' computational methods: A statistical classification framework was developed to diagnose cytomegalovirus status using the catalog of TCR beta chain sequences. TCRdb carries this immuneACCESS record with in-frame sequences only. Its versions omit some clonotypes, under half of them owing to an unresolved V gene in the studies checked, with the rest unexplained. That table is the source of V, J and clone size, and D and trimming were worked out from the DNA. Counted in this sample were about 110,000 clones; around nine tenths of them appeared once. The leading ten clones occupy 1.4% of the sample. The CDR3 runs 14 residues from the cysteine to the phenylalanine. Here the CDR3 DNA is all that survives: 42 bases in frame from base 1. The germline V gene (reference sequence) supplies CDR1 SGHNT and CDR2 YYREEE. The germline V end is reduced by 4 bases and the J end by 10 bases; junction bases left unmatched: 10.

The donors were included in the validation cohort of over a hundred subjects, a group kept apart from the approximately 700-subject first cohort. These data are taken from a study of cytomegalovirus exposure and HLA in healthy donors (dated by TCRdb to 2017 to 2019). For context, the study as a whole: A later analysis indicated that the 110 or so validation repertoires were generated on the platform also employed for the 700 or so repertoires of the first cohort. The study aimed to test whether cataloging public T cell receptors could reveal signatures of past pathogen exposure. High-throughput TCR immunosequencing, statistical association of individual TCRs with disease status, and machine learning were combined to predict cytomegalovirus infection status. Along with the roughly 670-subject first cohort, a separate validation cohort of 120 different subjects was used.

On the study overall, not on this receptor specifically: In a later analysis, TCRs clustered in the first cohort were found to also tend to co-occur in the approximately 120 validation repertoires, with 94% of cluster scores above 0. It was suggested by the authors that the approach could potentially be generalized to other disease states and immunological phenotypes. In vitro tests confirmed that three of the cytomegalovirus-associated TCR beta chains recognize cytomegalovirus antigens. Most TCR sequences were observed very rarely across donors, whereas some public TCRs were present in many individuals. A later analysis lacked HLA typing for the validation cohort, so it scored co-occurrence in that cohort across all 120 repertoires. The classifier was reported to diagnose cytomegalovirus status with high specificity and sensitivity in both the original cohort and the validation cohort. A total of some 180 TCR beta chains were listed by the study as associated with cytomegalovirus.

The sequence joins TRBV5-4 to TRBJ2-3, with 9 junctional bases fitting TRBD1. This clonotype was sampled from a woman younger than 45 in good health and CMV-seropositive. Sequencing was performed on PBMCs. The CDR3 protein is CASSGGQGNIAQYF. The DNA reads as follows: TGTGCCAGCAGCGGTGGACAGGGGAATATTGCGCAGTATTTT.